This is a list of T cell receptor beta chains from one sample in a study of CD8+CD57+ T cells in acquired aplastic anemia. Each CDR3 protein gets one entry after TCRdb re-called the reads with MiXCR. The sample shows approximately 170,000 distinct CDR3 sequences, around 60% of them seen only once. The specimen sequenced was sorted CD4+, CD8+, or CD8+CD57+ T cells (not recorded which) from PBMCs. These receptor sequences come from a human donor in good health. The CDR3 runs from the conserved cysteine through the conserved F or W. Each record gives: V gene, CDR3 protein.

V gene: TRBV7-2
CDR3 protein: CASSWAGGPKYNEQFF

V gene: TRBV5-1
CDR3 protein: CASSLRQGNTEAFF

V gene: TRBV9
CDR3 protein: CASSVTLGQNTEAFF

V gene: TRBV20-1
CDR3 protein: CSAQRVNEQFF

V gene: TRBV10-3
CDR3 protein: CAISRTGASGNTIYF

V gene: TRBV5-1
CDR3 protein: CASSFTAGGWEQYF

V gene: TRBV20-1
CDR3 protein: CSARYESYEQYF

V gene: TRBV7-9
CDR3 protein: CASSPRQGGSTDTQYF

V gene: TRBV2
CDR3 protein: CASRDDPGHITDTQYF

V gene: TRBV2
CDR3 protein: CASPGLETTYEQYF

V gene: TRBV4-3
CDR3 protein: CASRLAGGDTQYF

V gene: TRBV6-2/TRBV6-3
CDR3 protein: CASSSTAYNEQFF

V gene: TRBV4-1
CDR3 protein: CASSQVVGGGNSGYTF

V gene: TRBV19
CDR3 protein: CASSMGTGTYEHF

V gene: TRBV5-5
CDR3 protein: CASSLAPGQETQYF

V gene: TRBV29-1
CDR3 protein: CSVKRQGTGELFF

V gene: TRBV5-1
CDR3 protein: CASSLGQGEQFF

V gene: TRBV15
CDR3 protein: CATPPIFVNEQFF

V gene: TRBV4-1
CDR3 protein: CASSHSDRTTKPSGNTIYF

V gene: TRBV7-8
CDR3 protein: CASSLRREVRANTEAFF

V gene: TRBV27
CDR3 protein: CASSLSAGSNNSPLHF

V gene: TRBV20-1
CDR3 protein: CSANEAREEAFF

V gene: TRBV15
CDR3 protein: CATSRDLEGADNEQFF

V gene: TRBV20-1
CDR3 protein: CSARETNYEQYF

V gene: TRBV7-8
CDR3 protein: CASSGGEGRSYEQYF

V gene: TRBV5-1
CDR3 protein: CASSPTGLGSGNTIYF

V gene: TRBV19
CDR3 protein: CASSITGSAEKLFF

V gene: TRBV7-6
CDR3 protein: CASSFGGTDTQYF

V gene: TRBV15
CDR3 protein: CATSRGEALLEAFF

V gene: TRBV7-9
CDR3 protein: CASSSQMNTEAFF

V gene: TRBV2
CDR3 protein: CASSELGMGANVLTF

V gene: TRBV2
CDR3 protein: CASSKGEEQPQHF

V gene: TRBV7-9
CDR3 protein: CASSSSGVLGYTF

V gene: TRBV9
CDR3 protein: CASSLRQGFTDTQYF

V gene: TRBV7-3
CDR3 protein: CASSLKPDRVTGELFF

V gene: TRBV4-2
CDR3 protein: CASSFGVSPLHF

V gene: TRBV18
CDR3 protein: CASSPRQENYGYTF

V gene: TRBV10-3
CDR3 protein: CAISEGFSYEQYF

V gene: TRBV6-4
CDR3 protein: CASSPGQGRPFF

V gene: TRBV2
CDR3 protein: CASSAGTRPNEQFF

V gene: TRBV2
CDR3 protein: CAFRGGTGSNVQFF

V gene: TRBV2
CDR3 protein: CASRDTSGTAEQFF

V gene: TRBV5-1
CDR3 protein: CASGLDGNTGELFF

V gene: TRBV20-1
CDR3 protein: CSASAGQFGSNQPQHF

V gene: TRBV14
CDR3 protein: CASSHWDRGNVYEQYF

V gene: TRBV15
CDR3 protein: CATSTTSAGAETQYF

V gene: TRBV28
CDR3 protein: CASSPRTGGAGWWETQYF

V gene: TRBV2
CDR3 protein: CASSVQATGELFF

V gene: TRBV7-2
CDR3 protein: CASSSLGGDYEQYF

V gene: TRBV10-3
CDR3 protein: CAISESGGNTEAFF

V gene: TRBV10-2
CDR3 protein: CASSGDYLDEQFF

V gene: TRBV11-3
CDR3 protein: CASSQAGTSGYQETLYF

V gene: TRBV2
CDR3 protein: CASIGGQGKGNEQFF

V gene: TRBV20-1
CDR3 protein: CSAVSDGYNSPLHF

V gene: TRBV7-9
CDR3 protein: CASSLDRDYNSPLHF